Below are 18 T cell receptor beta chains sequenced from a single sample in a study of T-cell memory formation after mild COVID-19. TCRdb ran MiXCR on the 5' RACE reads and lists one entry per CDR3 protein. The sample lists around 300,000 distinct CDR3 sequences; approximately 19% were seen once. Sequencing was performed on PBMCs or a T cell subset sorted from them (not recorded which). These receptors originate from a man aged 18 to 30 who had mild COVID-19 (a few samples of this study predate the infection). Cell type and time point are not known.

This clonotype has a handful of counts. V gene TRBV7-9 combines with J gene TRBJ2-2, with 8 bases that match TRBD1. V shed 4 bases, J shed 0 bases, and the junction held 4 bases outside the gene matches. Per germline, CDR1 SEHNR and CDR2 FQNEAQ (reference sequence). The CDR3 is made up of 16 amino acids. The CDR3 DNA reads as TGTGCCAGCAGCTCGCCGGACAGGGCGAACACCGGGGAGCTGTTTTTT. Translation gives CASSSPDRANTGELFF. The full variable domain, with the rest looked up from reference TRBV7-9 and TRBJ2-2, is DTGVSQNPRHKITKRGQNVTFRCDPISEHNRLYWYRQTLGQGPEFLTYFQNEAQLEKSRLLSDRFSAERPKGSFSTLEIQRTEQGDSAMYLCASSSPDRANTGELFFGEGSRLTVL.

The J gene is TRBJ2-3, the V gene TRBV11-2; D remains unclear. The germline CDR1 and CDR2 sequences are SGHAT and FQNNGV. Trimming removed 1 base from V and 6 bases from J, with 11 bases in between. CDR3 length equals 14 residues. This CDR3 is CASSLGTPRDTQYF. Written as DNA, the CDR3 is TGTGCCAGCAGCTTAGGCACCCCAAGGGATACGCAGTATTTT.

The chain links TRBV2 to TRBJ2-7, with 11 bases aligning to TRBD2. Trimming cost V 3 bases and J 4 bases; bases outside gene matches: 5. This CDR3 is built from 15 residues. Looked up from germline, CDR1 is SNHLY and CDR2 is FYNNEI. The CDR3: CASSDRLAGPYEQYV. The CDR3 bases are TGTGCCAGCAGTGATAGACTAGCGGGGCCATACGAGCAGTACGTC.

This clonotype has just a few counts. The V call is TRBV7-8, the J call TRBJ2-4; D call uncertain. The CDR3 length is 15 residues. The ends were cut back, 5 bases at V and 2 bases at J, with 13 bases in the middle. CDR1 is SGHVS and CDR2 is FQNEAQ in the germline V gene. This chain's CDR3 is CASSHGRVPKNIQYF. CDR3 DNA sequence: TGTGCCAGCAGCCACGGTCGGGTGCCCAAAAACATTCAGTACTTC.

This clonotype was seen once. The chain combines TRBV7-2 with TRBJ1-3; TRBD1 matches 11 bases. The CDR3 has 17 residues. V trimming: 4 bases; J trimming: 3 bases; junction bases outside the gene matches: 8. The germline gives CDR1 SGHTA, CDR2 FQGNSA. DNA for the CDR3: TGTGCCAGCAGCTCTGGACAGGGGGCAAGGTTTGGAAACACCATATATTTT. This translates into CASSSGQGARFGNTIYF.

This clonotype appeared a few times. The J gene is TRBJ1-2, the V gene TRBV7-2; D is undetermined. Trimming removed 2 bases from V and 4 bases from J, with 11 bases in between. This CDR3 is 14 amino acids long. Germline CDR1 reads SGHTA; CDR2 reads FQGNSA. The DNA of the CDR3 is TGTGCCAGCAGCTTAAGTCCAGATTTCTATGGCTACACCTTC. Translation: CASSLSPDFYGYTF.

CDR3 bases: TGCAGTGCTAGGACGGAGGGGGCTGGGCTGTTTTTT. As protein: CSARTEGAGLFF. V gene TRBV20-1 combines with J gene TRBJ1-4, with 7 bases that match TRBD1. The junction had 9 bases not matched to a gene; V was cut back by 3 bases and J by 14 bases. The CDR3 runs to 12 residues. Germline V gene data show CDR1 as DFQATT and CDR2 as SNEGSKA (reference sequence).

This clonotype was recorded a few times. The CDR3 DNA reads as TGCGCCAGCAGCGCAGGTCCTCGGGATCTGGGACAGCCCCAGCATTTT. Translating gives CASSAGPRDLGQPQHF. V is TRBV5-1 and J is TRBJ1-5; D call uncertain. This CDR3 is built from 16 residues. Trimming removed 4 bases from V and 7 bases from J, with 21 bases in between. Germline V gives CDR1 SGHRS, CDR2 YFSETQ.

This clonotype was seen a handful of times. The genes are TRBV20-1 and TRBJ2-3, with D possibly matching TRBD2 (6 bases). The CDR3 extends over 12 amino acids. V dropped 6 bases and J dropped 4 bases, with 11 bases sitting between them. The germline V gene encodes CDR1 DFQATT and CDR2 SNEGSKA (reference sequence). The CDR3 sequence: CSAPGLPDTQYF. Here the CDR3 DNA reads TGCAGTGCCCCTGGACTACCAGATACGCAGTATTTT.

The rearrangement joins TRBV6-5 to TRBJ2-2; maybe TRBD1 (5 bases). The CDR3 sequence is 16 residues long. Germline V gives CDR1 MNHEY, CDR2 SVGAGI. Trimming removed 4 bases from V and 0 bases from J, with 12 bases in between. CDR3 amino acids: CASSSRWTPNTGELFF. As DNA, the CDR3 is TGTGCCAGCAGTTCCCGCTGGACACCGAACACCGGGGAGCTGTTTTTT.

The genes are TRBV19 and TRBJ2-1; 8 nucleotides agree with TRBD2. The CDR3 consists of 16 residues. The junction had 1 base not matched to a gene; V was cut back by 0 bases and J by 0 bases. Per germline, CDR1 LNHDA and CDR2 SQIVND (reference sequence). The CDR3 is CASSIDRGGSYNEQFF. The DNA of the CDR3 is TGTGCCAGTAGTATAGATCGGGGGGGCTCCTACAATGAGCAGTTCTTC.

This clonotype appeared a few times. The chain recombines TRBV6-1 with TRBJ2-7; D not certain. The CDR3 has 14 amino acids. V lost 2 bases to trimming and J lost 6 bases, with 14 bases between them. Germline V gives CDR1 MNHNS, CDR2 SASEGT. CDR3: CASSESPFLVEQYF. CDR3 bases: TGTGCCAGCAGTGAATCTCCGTTCCTGGTCGAGCAGTACTTC.

The chain combines TRBV7-9 with TRBJ1-6; D call uncertain. Trimming pared 5 bases from V and 0 bases from J, leaving 11 bases between. Germline V lookup: CDR1 SEHNR, CDR2 FQNEAQ (reference sequence). There are 16 residues in the CDR3. CDR3 in amino acids: CASSQATFSYNSPLHF. As DNA, the CDR3 is TGTGCCAGCAGCCAGGCCACATTCTCCTATAATTCACCCCTCCACTTT. Full variable domain (missing parts from reference TRBV7-9 and TRBJ1-6): DTGVSQNPRHKITKRGQNVTFRCDPISEHNRLYWYRQTLGQGPEFLTYFQNEAQLEKSRLLSDRFSAERPKGSFSTLEIQRTEQGDSAMYLCASSQATFSYNSPLHFGNGTRLTVT.

The table lists this clonotype with a few counts. The J gene is TRBJ2-2, the V gene TRBV7-8; 8 positions match TRBD2. The germline CDR1 and CDR2 sequences are SGHVS and FQNEAQ. This CDR3 spans 12 amino acids. The DNA for the CDR3 is TGTGTCGGGGGGGTTGACTCCGGGGAGCTGTTTTTT. Translating it yields CVGGVDSGELFF.

This clonotype has more than one count but fewer than ten. The chain couples TRBV6-2 or TRBV6-3 to TRBJ1-2; 8 bases match TRBD1. Germline V CDR1 and CDR2: MNHEY, SVGEGT. Trimming took 3 bases from V and 6 from J; bases not matched to a gene: 9. The CDR3 is 15 residues long. This CDR3 is CASSYLGRGLDGYTF. In nucleotides, the CDR3 is TGTGCCAGCAGTTATCTCGGCAGGGGGCTGGATGGCTACACCTTC.

This clonotype appeared a few times. V gene TRBV21-1 combines with J gene TRBJ2-7. TRBV21-1 has pseudogene status. The CDR3 runs 13 residues. The CDR3: CASSKGINYEQYV. The CDR3 DNA is TGTGCCAGCAGCAAAGGCATCAACTACGAGCAGTACGTC.

The chain couples TRBV6-1 to TRBJ1-1; D is possibly TRBD1 (6 bases). V was cut by 8 bases and J by 5 bases, with 18 bases left in between. Germline CDR1 is MNHNS and CDR2 is SASEGT. The CDR3 is made up of 14 amino acids. The CDR3: CASSTGLGGTEAFF. DNA of the CDR3: TGTGCCAGCTCGACAGGCCTTGGGGGTACTGAAGCTTTCTTT.

The chain is built from TRBV7-9 and TRBJ2-5; 7 bases are shared with TRBD1. CDR1 SEHNR and CDR2 FQNEAQ come from the germline V gene (reference sequence). V was pared by 5 bases and J by 1 base, with 4 bases of the junction left unmatched. The CDR3 contains 14 residues. CDR3 amino acids: CASSARQGQETQYF. The CDR3 DNA follows: TGTGCCAGCAGCGCCCGACAGGGCCAAGAGACCCAGTACTTC.